One sample yielded the 30 T cell receptor beta chains listed below, sequenced in a study of OX40 agonist ivuxolimab in advanced cancers. The data were produced by immunoSEQ multiplex PCR, yet TCRdb's version contains in-frame clones alone and is incomplete. The sample shows roughly 60,000 clones, over 80% of them seen only once. The specimen was CD4+ or CD8+ T cells sorted from blood, collected in a trial of the OX40 agonist ivuxolimab. Every receptor here comes from an adult with an advanced solid tumor such as melanoma, head and neck, liver or kidney cancer.

The chain combines TRBV7-2 with TRBJ2-3; 9 positions agree with TRBD2. This CDR3 comprises 17 residues. Trimming removed 2 bases from V and 3 bases from J; junction bases left unmatched: 9. CDR1 SGHTA and CDR2 FQGNSA come from the germline V gene. CDR3 sequence: CASSLNVAGGITDTQYF. The DNA of the CDR3 is TGTGCCAGCAGCTTAAATGTGGCGGGGGGGATAACAGATACGCAGTATTTT.

The chain has TRBV4-1 and TRBJ2-3; possibly TRBD2 for D (6 bases). The germline gives CDR1 MGHRA, CDR2 YSYEKL. V was shortened by 0 bases and J by 2 bases, with 18 bases between the two germline ends. The CDR3 is 18 amino acids. The CDR3 here is CASSQDWGSGVYTDTQYF. The CDR3 nucleotides read TGCGCCAGCAGCCAAGATTGGGGTAGCGGAGTATACACAGATACGCAGTATTTT.

CDR3 sequence (DNA): TGTGCCAGTCTGCGCGGGTTTCAGTATGGCTACACCTTC. Its protein is CASLRGFQYGYTF. The chain joins TRBV19 to TRBJ1-2; D remains unclear. This CDR3 has 13 amino acids. Per the germline V gene, CDR1 is LNHDA and CDR2 is SQIVND (reference sequence). V lost 8 bases, J lost 5 bases, and 15 bases lay in between.

This chain links TRBV30 with TRBJ2-7; 10 bases match TRBD1. J was trimmed by 6 bases and V by 5 bases; bases with no gene match: 7. From germline, CDR1 is GTSNPN and CDR2 SVGIG (reference sequence). The CDR3 is made up of 13 amino acids. The CDR3 protein is CAWAGTGVVEQYF. The CDR3 DNA reads as TGTGCCTGGGCCGGGACAGGGGTGGTCGAGCAGTACTTC.

The CDR3 nucleotides read TGTGCCAGCAGCAAGAACACTGAAGCTTTCTTT. Protein product: CASSKNTEAFF. The rearrangement uses TRBV6-1 and TRBJ1-1; D gene unclear. V lost 6 bases and J 1 base, leaving 3 bases between the germline ends. The CDR3 has 11 amino acids. Germline V lookup: CDR1 MNHNS, CDR2 SASEGT.

The rearrangement joins TRBV25-1 to TRBJ1-2; TRBD1 might be the D (5 bases). The germline CDR1 and CDR2 sequences are MGHDK and SYGVNS. The CDR3 has 14 residues. V was trimmed by 5 bases and J by 4 bases, leaving 14 bases between them. This CDR3 is CASSSPGPAYGYTF. DNA for the CDR3: TGTGCCAGCAGTTCTCCGGGGCCGGCCTATGGCTACACCTTC.

The J gene is TRBJ1-1, the V gene TRBV5-4; D remains unclear. The CDR3 runs to 14 residues. Trimming stripped 0 bases from V and 1 base from J, with 7 bases between. The germline CDR1 and CDR2 sequences are SGHNT and YYREEE (reference sequence). Written as DNA, the CDR3 is TGTGCCAGCAGCTTGGGACATACGAACACTGAAGCTTTCTTT. This sequence encodes CASSLGHTNTEAFF.

The chain is built from TRBV28 and TRBJ1-5; D is possibly TRBD1 (6 bases). Trimming took 2 bases from V and 0 from J, leaving 14 bases between them. Germline assignment: CDR1 MDHEN and CDR2 SYDVKM. CDR3 length: 17 amino acids. CDR3 nucleotide sequence: TGTGCCAGCAGTTTAACAGGGACGGGATATAGCAATCAGCCCCAGCATTTT. It encodes CASSLTGTGYSNQPQHF.

This clone was counted once. This rearrangement joins TRBV18 to TRBJ1-1; possible D gene TRBD1, 6 bases. The CDR3 extends over 16 amino acids. CDR1 and CDR2 (germline): KGHSH, LQKENI. V lost 0 bases, J lost 1 base, and 12 bases lay in between. The CDR3 spells CASSPPRGVRNTEAFF. CDR3 DNA: TGTGCCAGCTCACCACCAAGGGGGGTTAGGAACACTGAAGCTTTCTTT.

The count of this clone is one. The rearrangement links TRBV28 to TRBJ2-3; possibly TRBD1 for D (5 bases). CDR1 and CDR2 from the germline V gene are MDHEN and SYDVKM. With 7 bases removed from V and 0 bases from J, the gap between germline ends came to 11 bases. The CDR3 length is 14 residues. The CDR3 DNA follows: TGTGCCAGCAAAGGGGTTACTAGCACAGATACGCAGTATTTT. Protein sequence: CASKGVTSTDTQYF.

The V gene is TRBV6-1, the J gene TRBJ1-1, with TRBD1 matching 7 bases. CDR3 length equals 14 residues. V lost 7 bases to trimming and J lost 2 bases; unmatched junction nucleotides: 7. Per germline, CDR1 MNHNS and CDR2 SASEGT. This chain's CDR3 is CASKKGQSNTEAFF. The CDR3, as DNA: TGTGCCAGCAAAAAGGGACAGTCTAACACTGAAGCTTTCTTT.

The chain carries TRBV5-1 and TRBJ2-7, with 9 bases fitting TRBD2. CDR1 and CDR2 (germline): SGHRS, YFSETQ. Trimming cost V 1 base and J 2 bases; bases outside gene matches: 7. The CDR3 runs 16 residues. The CDR3 spells CASSLRASGATYEQYF. The CDR3 nucleotides read TGCGCCAGCAGCTTGCGGGCTAGCGGGGCGACCTACGAGCAGTACTTC.

The chain carries TRBV30 and TRBJ2-1; D is perhaps TRBD2 (5 bases). The CDR3 is 14 amino acids. Trimming left V 0 bases short and J 7 bases short, with 13 bases between. The V gene's germline CDR1 is GTSNPN and CDR2 SVGIG (reference sequence). Written as DNA, the CDR3 is TGTGCCTGGAGTGTACGAGGGCTGGGGAATGAGCAGTTCTTC. Translation: CAWSVRGLGNEQFF.

This clone showed up just once. The chain couples TRBV30 to TRBJ2-7; D unclear. The germline V gene encodes CDR1 GTSNPN and CDR2 SVGIG (reference sequence). The CDR3 runs 11 residues. V was shortened by 2 bases and J by 0 bases, with 2 bases between the two germline ends. CDR3 residues: CAWSYSYEQYF. In DNA form, the CDR3 reads TGTGCCTGGAGTTACTCCTACGAGCAGTACTTC.

The rearrangement joins TRBV28 to TRBJ2-7, with TRBD2 matching 13 bases. This CDR3 is 18 amino acids long. Germline V gene data show CDR1 as MDHEN and CDR2 as SYDVKM. J gave up 0 bases and V 3 bases, and 8 bases lay outside the gene matches. The CDR3 DNA follows: TGTGCCAGCAGTTTCCCGGGACTAGCGGGGACGAGCTCCTACGAGCAGTACTTC. Its translation is CASSFPGLAGTSSYEQYF.

The chain combines TRBV18 with TRBJ2-5; D not certain. Germline values: CDR1 KGHSH, CDR2 LQKENI. Trimming stripped 3 bases from V and 3 bases from J, with 5 bases between. This CDR3 spans 12 amino acids. CDR3 in DNA: TGTGCCAGCTCACCTCAGAAAGAGACCCAGTACTTC. This gives the protein CASSPQKETQYF.

In this sample, this clone turned up a few times. The rearrangement uses TRBV18 and TRBJ2-7; D possibly matches TRBD1 or TRBD2 (6 bases each). There are 13 residues in the CDR3. V was pared by 3 bases and J by 6 bases, with 12 bases between. Germline-derived CDR1 and CDR2 are KGHSH and LQKENI. CDR3 in amino acids: CASSPYREAEQYF. In DNA, the CDR3 is TGTGCCAGCTCACCTTACAGGGAGGCCGAGCAGTACTTC. The whole variable domain, filled in from reference TRBV18 and TRBJ2-7, reads NAGVMQNPRHLVRRRGQEARLRCSPMKGHSHVYWYRQLPEEGLKFMVYLQKENIIDESGMPKERFSAEFPKEGPSILRIQQVVRGDSAAYFCASSPYREAEQYFGPGTRLTVT.

This chain connects TRBV11-2 to TRBJ1-5; maybe TRBD1 (5 bases). The CDR3 contains 14 residues. Germline V gene lookup returns CDR1 SGHAT and CDR2 FQNNGV. Trimming stripped 3 bases from V and 3 bases from J, with 9 bases between. This CDR3 reads CASSLGPINQPQHF. CDR3 nucleotide sequence: TGTGCCAGCAGCTTGGGACCGATCAATCAGCCCCAGCATTTT.

The genes are TRBV5-1 and TRBJ2-5; TRBD1 might be the D (6 bases). This CDR3 has 14 residues. Trimming removed 4 bases at V and 4 bases at J, with 14 bases between. The germline V gene encodes CDR1 SGHRS and CDR2 YFSETQ. The DNA of the CDR3 is TGCGCCAGCAGCGAGCAGGGGATGGGAGAGACCCAGTACTTC. Amino acid sequence: CASSEQGMGETQYF.

CDR3 loop: CASSRQTTADNEQFF. The CDR3 DNA is TGTGCCAGCAGCCGACAAACAACCGCGGACAATGAGCAGTTCTTC. The V and J genes are TRBV2 and TRBJ2-1; no clear D. This CDR3 contains 15 residues. The germline V gene has CDR1 SNHLY and CDR2 FYNNEI. Trimming took off 6 bases at V and 5 bases at J, with 17 bases between the two ends.

DNA of the CDR3: TGTGCCAGCAGCTTGGGAGGAGGGACAGGGGGAAGCTATGGCTACACCTTC. As protein: CASSLGGGTGGSYGYTF. The chain recombines TRBV5-4 with TRBJ1-2; 11 nucleotides agree with TRBD1. After removal of 0 bases from V and 4 bases from J, the junction contained 8 bases not matched to a gene. In germline, CDR1 is SGHNT, CDR2 YYREEE (reference sequence). The CDR3 runs to 17 residues.

The chain couples TRBV4-3 to TRBJ2-1; D gene ambiguous. Germline lookup yields CDR1 LGHNA and CDR2 YSLEER. Trimming took 5 bases from V and 3 from J, leaving 14 bases between them. CDR3 length: 15 residues. The CDR3 nucleotides read TGCGCCAGCAGCTTAAGCGCGGCTTACTACAATGAGCAGTTCTTC. Protein sequence: CASSLSAAYYNEQFF.

A remark on this clone: The same CDR3 can be traced to other DNA sequences in this sample. The CDR3 region is CASSSNTATNEKLFF. The CDR3 DNA reads TGCGCCAGCAGCTCTAACACTGCAACTAATGAAAAACTGTTTTTT. The chain couples TRBV5-1 to TRBJ1-4; D ambiguous. CDR3 length: 15 amino acids. Germline loops: CDR1 SGHRS, CDR2 YFSETQ. The germline V and J ends were trimmed by 3 bases and 0 bases, with 9 bases remaining between them.

This rearrangement joins TRBV5-6 to TRBJ2-6; perhaps TRBD1 as D (6 bases). Per the germline V gene, CDR1 is SGHDT and CDR2 is YYEEEE. V was shortened by 4 bases and J by 0 bases, with 14 bases between the two germline ends. The CDR3 has 17 amino acids. In nucleotides, the CDR3 is TGTGCCAGCAGCAGACAGACAGGAGACTCTGGGGCCAACGTCCTGACTTTC. Its translation is CASSRQTGDSGANVLTF.

The chain links TRBV19 to TRBJ2-1; 7 nucleotides line up with TRBD2. The CDR3 covers 14 residues. CDR1 LNHDA and CDR2 SQIVND come from the germline V gene (reference sequence). With 7 bases clipped from V and 0 bases from J, the junction kept 3 bases outside the gene matches. CDR3 DNA sequence: TGTGCCAGTATGGCGGGGGACTCCTACAATGAGCAGTTCTTC. Residues: CASMAGDSYNEQFF.

This sequence joins TRBV6-1 and TRBJ1-1; perhaps TRBD1 as D (5 bases). The V gene lost 0 bases and the J gene lost 8 bases, with 13 bases spanning the gap. The CDR3 is made up of 14 amino acids. Germline V gene sequence: CDR1 MNHNS, CDR2 SASEGT. The CDR3 DNA reads as TGTGCCAGCAGTGAAGCTTGGGGGGGTATGGAAGCTTTCTTT. It yields the protein CASSEAWGGMEAFF.

The CDR3 bases are TGCAGCGGGGAGGGACAGGGGGGCACTGAAGCTTTCTTT. Its protein product is CSGEGQGGTEAFF. The genes are TRBV29-1 and TRBJ1-1, with 11 bases that match TRBD1. The CDR3 length is 13 residues. Germline assignment: CDR1 SQVTM and CDR2 ANQGSEA. V was clipped by 7 bases and J by 4 bases; unmatched bases: 5. Looking up the rest from reference TRBV29-1 and TRBJ1-1 gives the full variable domain: SAVISQKPSRDICQRGTSLTIQCQVDSQVTMMFWYRQQPGQSLTLIATANQGSEATYESGFVIDKFPISRPNLTFSTLTVSNMSPEDSSIYLCSGEGQGGTEAFFGQGTRLTVV.

V gene TRBV11-2 combines with J gene TRBJ2-2; D tentatively fits TRBD1 or TRBD2 (5 bases each). V shed 5 bases and J shed 6 bases, with 16 bases lying between them. The CDR3 runs to 15 residues. The germline V gene encodes CDR1 SGHAT and CDR2 FQNNGV. Here the CDR3 DNA reads TGTGCCAGCAGCAGAGTTGGGGGAGTGGCCGGGGAGCTGTTTTTT. This gives the protein CASSRVGGVAGELFF.

A remark on this clone: One end of the junction does not line up with germline, which may come from a read error. J is TRBJ2-2 and V is TRBV7-7; D is unresolved. This CDR3 comprises 13 residues. CDR1 and CDR2 from the germline V gene are SSHAT and FNYEAQ (reference sequence). The DNA for the CDR3 is TGTGCTAGCAGCTTAGACTACACCGGGGAGCTGTTTTTT. The encoded protein is CASSLDYTGELFF.

CDR3 region: CASSYEAGGRELFF. CDR3 nucleotides: TGTGCCAGCAGTTATGAGGCGGGAGGCCGGGAGCTGTTTTTT. The chain combines TRBV28 with TRBJ2-2; 8 nucleotides agree with TRBD2. Germline values: CDR1 MDHEN, CDR2 SYDVKM. CDR3 size: 14 residues. V lost 4 bases to trimming and J lost 9 bases; unmatched junction nucleotides: 7.